The entry below gives a single TCR beta chain sequence along with its context. Data came from immunoSEQ multiplex PCR; TCRdb stores just in-frame clones and leaves some out. This repertoire shows about 10,000 clones, more than 65% found once; its top ten account for 4% to 5.5%. The sample originates from a study of T cell repertoires in ileal Crohn's disease. The V gene's germline CDR1 is MNHEY and CDR2 SVGAGI. The CDR3 is made up of 13 amino acids. The sequenced sample was ileal tissue. This TCR came from an adult with Crohn's disease. The rearrangement links TRBV6-5 to TRBJ2-5, with D possibly matching TRBD1 (6 bases). The J call may be mistaken, given a closer DNA end match to TRBJ2-7. The CDR3 DNA sequence: TGTGCCACCAAGAGAACAGGGACCTACGAGCAGTACTTC. Encoded protein: CATKRTGTYEQYF.